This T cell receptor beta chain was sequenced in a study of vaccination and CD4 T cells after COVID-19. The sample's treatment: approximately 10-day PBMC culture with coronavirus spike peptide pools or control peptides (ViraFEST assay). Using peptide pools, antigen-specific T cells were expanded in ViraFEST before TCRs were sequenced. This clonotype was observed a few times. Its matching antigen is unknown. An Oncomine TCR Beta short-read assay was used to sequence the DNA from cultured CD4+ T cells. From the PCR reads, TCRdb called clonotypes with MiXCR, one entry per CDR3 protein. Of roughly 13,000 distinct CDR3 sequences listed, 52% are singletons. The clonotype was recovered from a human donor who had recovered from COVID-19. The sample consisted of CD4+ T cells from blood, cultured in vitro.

The CDR3 coding sequence is TGTGCCAGCAGTTCCACTCCGGTGGATACGCAGTATTTT. As protein: CASSSTPVDTQYF. The chain uses TRBV6-2 or TRBV6-3 and TRBJ2-3; D gene ambiguous. The germline V gene has CDR1 MNHEY and CDR2 SVGEGT. V gave up 4 bases and J gave up 6 bases, with 11 bases separating them. The CDR3 loop spans 13 amino acids.